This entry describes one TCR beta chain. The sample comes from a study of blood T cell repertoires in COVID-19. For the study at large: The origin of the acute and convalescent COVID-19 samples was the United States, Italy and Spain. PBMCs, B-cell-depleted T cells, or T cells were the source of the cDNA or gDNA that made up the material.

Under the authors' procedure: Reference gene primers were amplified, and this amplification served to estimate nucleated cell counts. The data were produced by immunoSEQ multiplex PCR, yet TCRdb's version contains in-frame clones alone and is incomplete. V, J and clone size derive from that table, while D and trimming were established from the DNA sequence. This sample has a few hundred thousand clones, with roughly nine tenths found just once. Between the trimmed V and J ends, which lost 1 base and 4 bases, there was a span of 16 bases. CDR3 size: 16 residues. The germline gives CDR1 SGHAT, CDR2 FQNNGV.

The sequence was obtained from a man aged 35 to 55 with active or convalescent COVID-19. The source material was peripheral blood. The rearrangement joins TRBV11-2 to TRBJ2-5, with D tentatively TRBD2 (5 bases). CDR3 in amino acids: CASSLGERMVGETQYF. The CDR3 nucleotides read TGTGCCAGCAGCTTAGGTGAGCGGATGGTTGGAGAGACCCAGTACTTC.